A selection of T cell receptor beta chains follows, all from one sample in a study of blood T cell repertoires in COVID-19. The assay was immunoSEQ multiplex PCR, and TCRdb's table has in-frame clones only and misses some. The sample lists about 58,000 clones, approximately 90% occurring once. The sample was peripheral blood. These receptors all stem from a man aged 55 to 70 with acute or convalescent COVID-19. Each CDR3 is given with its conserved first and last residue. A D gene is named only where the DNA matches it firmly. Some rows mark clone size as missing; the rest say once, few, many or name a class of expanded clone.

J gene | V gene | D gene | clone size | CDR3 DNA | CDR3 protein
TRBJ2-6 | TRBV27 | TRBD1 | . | TGTGCCAGCAGTCTCCGGACAGGGCCCTCTGGGGCCAACGTCCTGACTTTC | CASSLRTGPSGANVLTF
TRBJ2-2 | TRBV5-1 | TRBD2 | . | TGCGCCAGCAGCTCGGGGGGGGCCCCCACCGGGGAGCTGTTTTTT | CASSSGGAPTGELFF
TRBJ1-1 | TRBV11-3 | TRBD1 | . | TGTGCCAGCAGCTTAAGGACAGGCTGGAACACTGAAGCTTTCTTT | CASSLRTGWNTEAFF
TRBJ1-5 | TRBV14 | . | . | TGTGCCAGCAGCCAAGATCTCGATCAGCCCCAGCATTTT | CASSQDLDQPQHF
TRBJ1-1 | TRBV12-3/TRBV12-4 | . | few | TGTGCCAGCAGTTTAGTCGGAGGCACTGAAGCTTTCTTT | CASSLVGGTEAFF
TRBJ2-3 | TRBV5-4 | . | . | TGTGCCAGCAGCTTGAGGGACTCAGGCACAGATACGCAGTATTTT | CASSLRDSGTDTQYF
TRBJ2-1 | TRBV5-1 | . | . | TGCGCCAGCAGCTTGGGGTGGCCGGTTGGGGGCGAAGTTAATGAGCAGTTCTTC | CASSLGWPVGGEVNEQFF
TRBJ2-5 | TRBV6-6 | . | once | TGTGCCAGCAGAATAGGGAGTGGAGAGACCCAGTACTTC | CASRIGSGETQYF
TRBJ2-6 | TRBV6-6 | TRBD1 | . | TGTGCCAGCAGTCCCCGCCCGACAGGGGTCGGGGCCAACGTCCTGACTTTC | CASSPRPTGVGANVLTF
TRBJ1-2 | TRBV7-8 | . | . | TGTGCCAGCAGCCCTGGGGGGGGGCTATATAACTATGGCTACACCTTC | CASSPGGGLYNYGYTF
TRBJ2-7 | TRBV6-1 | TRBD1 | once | TGTGCCAGCAGTGAAACCACAGGGGGCCCCTACGAGCAGTACTTC | CASSETTGGPYEQYF
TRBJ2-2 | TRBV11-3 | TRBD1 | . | TGTGCCAGCAGCTTGTCGGGACAGCTCACCGGGGAGCTGTTTTTT | CASSLSGQLTGELFF
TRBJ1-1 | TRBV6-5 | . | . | TGTGCCAGCAGCGCGGGACGGCCGAACACTGAAGCTTTCTTT | CASSAGRPNTEAFF
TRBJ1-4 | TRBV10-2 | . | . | TGCGCCAGCAGTGAGTGGAACAGCGAAAAACTGTTTTTT | CASSEWNSEKLFF
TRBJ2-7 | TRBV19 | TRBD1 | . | TGTGCCAGTAGTTCTAAGACAGGGGCGGGCGAGCAGTACTTC | CASSSKTGAGEQYF
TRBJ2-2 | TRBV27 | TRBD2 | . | TGTGCCAGCAGCACCCTATTTAGCGGGAGGGCCACTACCGGGGAGCTGTTTTTT | CASSTLFSGRATTGELFF
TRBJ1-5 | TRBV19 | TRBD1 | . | TGTGCCAGTAGTATGGGACAGGGCCGCAATCAGCCCCAGCATTTT | CASSMGQGRNQPQHF
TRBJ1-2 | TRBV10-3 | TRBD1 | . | TGTGCCATCCCAGCCCCCCCGGGACAGGGGATAGGCTACACCTTC | CAIPAPPGQGIGYTF
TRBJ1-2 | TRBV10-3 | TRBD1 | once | TGTGCCATCAGTGGGGCTACTACAGGGGGCGCGGGCTATGGCTACACCTTC | CAISGATTGGAGYGYTF
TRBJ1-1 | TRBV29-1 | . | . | TGCAGCGTTGCTTTAATGAACACTGAAGCTTTCTTT | CSVALMNTEAFF
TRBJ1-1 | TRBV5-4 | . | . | TGTGCCAGCAGCAATACAGGCTTGAACACTGAAGCTTTCTTT | CASSNTGLNTEAFF
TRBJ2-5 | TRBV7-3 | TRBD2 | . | TGTGCCAGCAGCTTGGGGGCCGGGACTAGGGGTCAGGAGACCCAGTACTTC | CASSLGAGTRGQETQYF
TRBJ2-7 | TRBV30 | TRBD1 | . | TGTGCCTGGAGTCTGGACAGGGCCACCTCCTACGAGCAGTACTTC | CAWSLDRATSYEQYF
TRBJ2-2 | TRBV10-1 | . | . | TGCGCCAGCCTCGGCAGGCCCAACACCGGGGAGCTGTTTTTT | CASLGRPNTGELFF
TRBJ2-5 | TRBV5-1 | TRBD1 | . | TGCGCCAGCAGCTTGTTGGGACAGGGAAGGGGAGAGACCCAGTACTTC | CASSLLGQGRGETQYF
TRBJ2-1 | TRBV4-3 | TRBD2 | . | TGCGCCAGCAGCCAGCTAGCGGAAACTTACAATGAGCAGTTCTTC | CASSQLAETYNEQFF
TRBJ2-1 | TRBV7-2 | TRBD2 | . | TGTGCCAGCAGCTTGGGACTAGCGGGAGCGGATGAGCAGTTCTTC | CASSLGLAGADEQFF
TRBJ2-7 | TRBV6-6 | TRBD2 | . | TGTGCCAGCAGTTCGGCGGGAGGGCCCTACGAGCAGTACTTC | CASSSAGGPYEQYF
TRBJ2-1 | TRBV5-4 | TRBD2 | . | TGTGCCAGCAGCTTGGCGGGTGGACTAGCGAATATAAATGAGCAGTTCTTC | CASSLAGGLANINEQFF
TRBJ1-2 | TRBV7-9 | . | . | TGTGCCAGCAGCCCGGGGGGGGTGGAAAACTATGGCTACACCTTC | CASSPGGVENYGYTF
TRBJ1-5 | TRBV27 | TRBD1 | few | TGTGCCAGCAGGGGGGGACAGCCCAATCAGCCCCAGCATTTT | CASRGGQPNQPQHF
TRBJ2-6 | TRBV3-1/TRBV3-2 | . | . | TGTGCCAGCAGCCAAGGGGCAGGCTCTGGGGCCAACGTCCTGACTTTC | CASSQGAGSGANVLTF
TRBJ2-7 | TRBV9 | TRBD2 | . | TGTGCCAGCAGCTCGCGGACTAGCTACGAGCAGTACTTC | CASSSRTSYEQYF
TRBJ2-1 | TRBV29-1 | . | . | TGCAGCGTTGTAATCGGGATCAACAATGAGCAGTTCTTC | CSVVIGINNEQFF
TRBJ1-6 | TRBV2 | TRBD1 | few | TGTGCCAGCCAGGGGGGACCAAGCCTTAATTCACCCCTCCACTTT | CASQGGPSLNSPLHF
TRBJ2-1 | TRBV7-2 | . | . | TGTGCCAGCACCCTTTGGGAGGCTCGGTACAATGAGCAGTTCTTC | CASTLWEARYNEQFF
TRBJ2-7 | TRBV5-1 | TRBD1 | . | TGCGCCAGCAGCGGGGACAGCTACGAGCAGTACTTC | CASSGDSYEQYF
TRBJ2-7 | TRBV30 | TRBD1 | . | TGTGCCTGGAGTGTACGGGACAGGGGGACCTACGAGCAGTACTTC | CAWSVRDRGTYEQYF
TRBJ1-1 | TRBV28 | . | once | TGTGCCAGCAGTTTCTCGACAGTGAACACTGAAGCTTTCTTT | CASSFSTVNTEAFF